Below, 3 T cell receptor beta chains from the same sample are listed, as sequenced in a study of T-cell reconstitution after alpha-beta-depleted transplantation in children. Unique molecular identifiers were incorporated when the TCRbeta library was constructed. TCRdb independently ran MiXCR on the PCR reads; one entry per CDR3 protein. This sample has 200,000 to 300,000 distinct CDR3 sequences, with about 25% found just once. The source was PBMCs, collected before TCRalphabeta/CD19-depleted stem cell transplant. The source of these receptors is a girl between 2 and 10 years old with Fanconi anemia, due to receive a stem cell transplant.

This clonotype has ten or more counts. The V call is TRBV20-1, the J call TRBJ2-3; 10 bases align to TRBD2. The V gene's germline CDR1 is DFQATT and CDR2 SNEGSKA (reference sequence). The CDR3 is 16 amino acids. V shed 7 bases, J shed 1 base, and the junction held 11 bases outside the gene matches. Here the CDR3 reads CSVRPSSGGRTDTQYF. In DNA, the CDR3 is TGCAGTGTCAGGCCCTCTAGCGGGGGACGCACAGATACGCAGTATTTT.

The J gene is TRBJ2-2, the V gene TRBV28; D call uncertain. This CDR3 comprises 15 residues. V lost 5 bases and J lost 4, with 14 bases in between. Germline V gives CDR1 MDHEN, CDR2 SYDVKM. The CDR3 reads CASSPSRIATGELFF. In nucleotides, the CDR3 is TGTGCCAGCAGTCCGTCTAGAATTGCCACCGGGGAGCTGTTTTTT.

This clonotype was counted ten times or more. The CDR3: CASSFPVGGSYEQYF. CDR3 DNA sequence: TGTGCCAGCAGTTTTCCCGTAGGCGGGTCCTACGAGCAGTACTTC. The rearrangement links TRBV28 to TRBJ2-7; D may be TRBD2 (5 bases). CDR1 is MDHEN, CDR2 SYDVKM, per germline. Trimming cost V 3 bases and J 1 base, with 13 bases left between them. There are 15 residues in the CDR3.